This TCR beta chain stems from a study of cytomegalovirus exposure and HLA in healthy donors. Study conclusions and caveats: Analysis performed later showed TCR beta chains linked to HLA being more clonally expanded than equally common others. Presence/absence analyses rested on an assumption that sequencing depth was roughly uniform across donors. Of the V segments, some could not be distinguished, including TRBV6-2 and TRBV6-3, and were excluded.

As regards this clone: No antigen is known for it.

The primer mix had 60 Vbeta and 13 Jbeta primers. Generated by immunoSEQ multiplex PCR, the TCRdb table keeps only in-frame clones and is missing some. The table includes 150,000 to 250,000 clones, roughly 85% detected once. Unmatched junction bases numbered 10, after V lost 5 bases and J lost 0 bases. The germline gives CDR1 SGHVS, CDR2 FQNEAQ. The CDR3 runs 16 residues. The gene calls are TRBV7-8 and TRBJ2-7; TRBD1 matches at 7 bases. The clonotype was recovered from a woman aged 30 to 39 in good health and CMV-seropositive. The source material was PBMCs. The CDR3 nucleotides read TGTGCCAGCAGCCTCCAGTCGCGGACAGGCTCCTACGAGCAGTACTTC. The encoded protein is CASSLQSRTGSYEQYF.